These 15 T cell receptor beta chains originate from one sample sequenced in a study of T-cell reconstitution after alpha-beta-depleted transplantation in children. Preparing the TCRbeta library involved the use of unique molecular identifiers. TCRdb re-called the PCR reads with MiXCR, one entry per CDR3 protein. In the table there are hundreds of thousands of distinct CDR3 sequences, around 13% of which are singletons. This specimen consisted of PBMCs, obtained before TCRalphabeta/CD19-depleted stem cell transplant. These receptors all stem from a girl aged 2 to 10 with congenital amegakaryocytic thrombocytopenia, due to receive a stem cell transplant.

This clonotype was observed a handful of times. The chain combines TRBV28 with TRBJ2-5; D possibly corresponds to TRBD2 (5 bases). Looked up from germline, CDR1 is MDHEN and CDR2 is SYDVKM. The V gene lost 1 base and the J gene lost 5 bases, with 8 bases spanning the gap. The CDR3 loop spans 13 amino acids. The CDR3 nucleotides read TGTGCCAGCAGTTTATCTAGCAGTGAGACCCAGTACTTC. It translates to CASSLSSSETQYF.

This clonotype was seen ten or more times. The rearrangement joins TRBV20-1 to TRBJ2-1; D might be TRBD2 (5 bases). The germline V gene encodes CDR1 DFQATT and CDR2 SNEGSKA (reference sequence). Trimming shortened V by 8 bases and J by 3 bases, and 14 bases separated the two germline ends. The CDR3 consists of 13 residues. The DNA of the CDR3 is TGCAGTCTGTCCCCCGGGGTCTACAATGAGCAGTTCTTC. Translated, it gives CSLSPGVYNEQFF.

This clonotype has more than one count but fewer than ten. The gene calls are TRBV7-2 and TRBJ2-3; 9 nucleotides align to TRBD2. The trim removed 3 bases at V and 4 bases at J, leaving 8 bases unmatched. The CDR3 consists of 16 residues. The V gene's germline CDR1 is SGHTA and CDR2 FQGNSA. The CDR3 sequence is CASSFNGRGRADTQYF. DNA for the CDR3: TGTGCCAGCAGCTTCAATGGGCGCGGGAGGGCAGATACGCAGTATTTT.

In this sample, this clonotype turned up many times. The chain couples TRBV20-1 to TRBJ2-1; 7 bases align to TRBD1. With 4 bases clipped from V and 7 bases from J, the junction kept 10 bases outside the gene matches. Germline lookup yields CDR1 DFQATT and CDR2 SNEGSKA (reference sequence). There are 14 residues in the CDR3. This CDR3 is CSAIPGTEQNEQFF. The DNA for the CDR3 is TGCAGTGCTATCCCCGGGACAGAACAAAATGAGCAGTTCTTC.

The chain combines TRBV3-1 with TRBJ1-2, with D perhaps TRBD1 (5 bases). The V gene's germline CDR1 is LGHDT and CDR2 YNNKEL (reference sequence). The CDR3 consists of 15 residues. Deletions cut 0 bases from V and 4 bases from J, with 12 bases between. The CDR3 sequence is CASSQDFAGTYGYTF. DNA for the CDR3: TGTGCCAGCAGCCAAGACTTCGCAGGGACCTATGGCTACACCTTC.

The rearrangement joins TRBV20-1 to TRBJ2-7, with D perhaps TRBD2 (6 bases). Trimming took 3 bases from V and 3 from J, leaving 18 bases between them. Germline CDR1 and CDR2: DFQATT and SNEGSKA (reference sequence). CDR3 length: 15 residues. The CDR3 spells CSASMLSSDFYEQYF. CDR3 DNA sequence: TGCAGTGCTAGTATGTTGTCTAGCGATTTCTACGAGCAGTACTTC.

This CDR3 reads CASRIVNTGELFF. CDR3 in DNA: TGTGCCAGCAGGATAGTGAACACCGGGGAGCTGTTTTTT. The chain has TRBV12-3 or TRBV12-4 and TRBJ2-2; no definite D call. The CDR3 is 13 residues long. The germline V and J ends were trimmed by 6 bases and 1 base, with 6 bases remaining between them.

This clonotype was seen repeatedly, ten times or more. The V and J genes are TRBV12-3 or TRBV12-4 and TRBJ2-4; no reliable D call. This CDR3 is 14 amino acids long. Trimming removed 6 bases at V and 5 bases at J, with 14 bases between. This chain's CDR3 is CASRPLVSENIQYF. The CDR3 DNA reads TGTGCCAGCAGGCCCCTTGTGTCGGAAAACATTCAGTACTTC.

Notes on this clonotype: An end of the junction does not agree with germline; a read error may underlie this. The V call is TRBV7-8, the J call TRBJ2-7; D perhaps matches TRBD2 (7 bases). The length of the CDR3 is 16 residues. CDR1 is SGHVS, CDR2 FQNEAQ, per germline. The CDR3: CASSSKLEGGTYGQYF. The DNA of the CDR3 is TGTGCCAGCAGCTCCAAACTTGAGGGGGGGACCTACGGGCAGTACTTC.

The V gene is TRBV7-9, the J gene TRBJ2-1; D unresolved. Germline V gene lookup returns CDR1 SEHNR and CDR2 FQNEAQ (reference sequence). With 2 bases removed from V and 8 bases from J, the gap between germline ends came to 10 bases. This CDR3 has 13 residues. The CDR3, as DNA: TGTGCCAGCAGCTTAATTTCCGACTATGAGCAGTTCTTC. Its translation is CASSLISDYEQFF. The complete variable domain, with remaining parts taken from reference TRBV7-9 and TRBJ2-1, reads DTGVSQNPRHKITKRGQNVTFRCDPISEHNRLYWYRQTLGQGPEFLTYFQNEAQLEKSRLLSDRFSAERPKGSFSTLEIQRTEQGDSAMYLCASSLISDYEQFFGPGTRLTVL.

V gene TRBV5-1 combines with J gene TRBJ2-1; perhaps TRBD2 as D (6 bases). This CDR3 is built from 16 residues. Germline CDR1 and CDR2: SGHRS and YFSETQ. V was pared by 4 bases and J by 1 base, with 15 bases between. The DNA of the CDR3 is TGCGCCAGCAGCGGGGGGTTGGGGGAGTCCTACAATGAGCAGTTCTTC. Translating gives CASSGGLGESYNEQFF.

There are many counts of this clonotype. The rearrangement uses TRBV20-1 and TRBJ2-7, with D unclear. Trimming left V 4 bases short and J 4 bases short, with 11 bases between. The CDR3 extends over 12 amino acids. Germline CDR1 DFQATT, CDR2 SNEGSKA (reference sequence). As DNA, the CDR3 is TGCAGTGCTACTGAGACTGGTTACGAGCAGTACTTC. This sequence encodes CSATETGYEQYF.

The chain combines TRBV28 with TRBJ2-3; TRBD2 aligns across 8 bases. The germline V gene has CDR1 MDHEN and CDR2 SYDVKM. The CDR3 is 15 residues long. J was trimmed by 0 bases and V by 6 bases; bases with no gene match: 5. The DNA of the CDR3 is TGTGCCAGCAGCACTAGCGGAAGAAGCACAGATACGCAGTATTTT. Translating gives CASSTSGRSTDTQYF.

This clonotype was found a few times. This rearrangement joins TRBV18 to TRBJ2-7; 7 bases fit TRBD2. V shed 7 bases and J 3 bases; nucleotides not matched to a gene: 6. This CDR3 has 13 residues. Germline lookup yields CDR1 KGHSH and CDR2 LQKENI. The CDR3 loop is CASWGGSDYEQYF. Written as DNA, the CDR3 is TGTGCCAGCTGGGGGGGGTCCGACTACGAGCAGTACTTC.

This clonotype was seen repeatedly, ten times or more. The rearrangement links TRBV7-9 to TRBJ1-1; the D gene is possibly TRBD1 (5 bases). The CDR3 runs to 13 residues. The V gene lost 2 bases and the J gene lost 4 bases, with 8 bases spanning the gap. Germline CDR1 reads SEHNR; CDR2 reads FQNEAQ (reference sequence). DNA for the CDR3: TGTGCCAGCAGCTTATGGGGCGCCACTGAAGCTTTCTTT. It translates to CASSLWGATEAFF. The whole variable domain, filled in from reference TRBV7-9 and TRBJ1-1, reads DTGVSQNPRHKITKRGQNVTFRCDPISEHNRLYWYRQTLGQGPEFLTYFQNEAQLEKSRLLSDRFSAERPKGSFSTLEIQRTEQGDSAMYLCASSLWGATEAFFGQGTRLTVV.